This T cell receptor beta chain was documented in a study of T cell responses to AZD1222 COVID-19 vaccine. Study as a whole: Pooled samples include second doses given at about 4 or 12 weeks.

Profiled with immunoSEQ multiplex PCR; TCRdb holds only in-frame clones, not every one. The sample holds over 120,000 clones, 80% to 95% seen once. General observations from the study: Unmutated variant regions are reportedly the target of nearly half of TCRs that are spike-specific. Mostly white British, mostly female donors; authors suggested clonal diversity may be underestimated.

This clone appeared once. Its antigen remains unknown. Trimming left V 3 bases short and J 7 bases short, with 19 bases between. Germline lookup yields CDR1 LNHDA and CDR2 SQIVND (reference sequence). CDR3 length equals 16 residues. The chain combines TRBV19 with TRBJ1-5, with D perhaps TRBD1 (5 bases). Sequenced material: peripheral blood, taken on day 0 of AZD1222 vaccination. The source of this sequence is an adult in good health. DNA for the CDR3: TGTGCCAGTAGTATTCCCCAGGTAGTCGGGACCCAGCCCCAGCATTTT. Translation gives CASSIPQVVGTQPQHF.